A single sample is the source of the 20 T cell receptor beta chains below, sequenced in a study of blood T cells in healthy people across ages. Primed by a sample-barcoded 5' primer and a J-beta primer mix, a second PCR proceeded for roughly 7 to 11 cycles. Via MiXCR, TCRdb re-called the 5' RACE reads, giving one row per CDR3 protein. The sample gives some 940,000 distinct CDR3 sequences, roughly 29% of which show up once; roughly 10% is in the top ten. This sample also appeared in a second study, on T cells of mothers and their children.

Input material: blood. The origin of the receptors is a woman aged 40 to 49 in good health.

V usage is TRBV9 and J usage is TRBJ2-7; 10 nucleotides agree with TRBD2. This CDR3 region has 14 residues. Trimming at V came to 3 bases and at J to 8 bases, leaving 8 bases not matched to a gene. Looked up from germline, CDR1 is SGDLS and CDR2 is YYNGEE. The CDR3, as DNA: TGTGCCAGCAGCGGAACTAGCGGGGCGGATAAGCAGTACTTC. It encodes CASSGTSGADKQYF.

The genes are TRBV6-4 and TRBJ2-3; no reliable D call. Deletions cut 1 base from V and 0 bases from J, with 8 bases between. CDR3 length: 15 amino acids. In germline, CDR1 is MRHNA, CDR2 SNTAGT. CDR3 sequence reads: CASSDFLGSTDTQYF. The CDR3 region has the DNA TGTGCCAGCAGTGACTTTCTCGGGAGCACAGATACGCAGTATTTT.

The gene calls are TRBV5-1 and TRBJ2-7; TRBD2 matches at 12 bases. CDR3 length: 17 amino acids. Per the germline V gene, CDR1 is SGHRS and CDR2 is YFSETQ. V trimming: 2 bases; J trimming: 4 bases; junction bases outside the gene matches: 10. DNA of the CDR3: TGCGCCAGCAGCTTCACTAGCGGGAGGACCACCTTTTACGAGCAGTACTTC. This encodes CASSFTSGRTTFYEQYF.

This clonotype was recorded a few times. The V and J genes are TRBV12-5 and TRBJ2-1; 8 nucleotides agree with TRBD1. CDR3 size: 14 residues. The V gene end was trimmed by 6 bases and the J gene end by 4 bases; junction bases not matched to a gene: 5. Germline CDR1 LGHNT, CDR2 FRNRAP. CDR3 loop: CASGGTGGYNEQFF. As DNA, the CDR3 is TGTGCTAGTGGGGGGACAGGTGGTTACAATGAGCAGTTCTTC.

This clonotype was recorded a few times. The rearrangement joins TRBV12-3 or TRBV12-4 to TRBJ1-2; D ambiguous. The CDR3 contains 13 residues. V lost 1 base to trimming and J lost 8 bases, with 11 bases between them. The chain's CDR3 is CASSLGGQRGYTF. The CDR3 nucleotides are TGTGCCAGCAGTTTAGGAGGGCAGCGGGGCTACACCTTC.

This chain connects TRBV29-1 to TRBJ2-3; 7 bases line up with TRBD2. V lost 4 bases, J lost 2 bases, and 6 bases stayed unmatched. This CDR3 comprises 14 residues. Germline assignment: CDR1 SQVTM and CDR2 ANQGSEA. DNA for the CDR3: TGCAGCGTTGTAGGTAGCGGGTTCACAGATACGCAGTATTTT. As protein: CSVVGSGFTDTQYF.

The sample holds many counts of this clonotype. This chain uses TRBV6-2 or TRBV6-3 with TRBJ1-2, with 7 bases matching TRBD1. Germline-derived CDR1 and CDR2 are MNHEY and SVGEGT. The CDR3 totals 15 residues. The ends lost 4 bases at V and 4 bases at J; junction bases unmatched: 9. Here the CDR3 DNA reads TGTGCCAGCAGTTTGCCCGGGACAGTCGTCTATGGCTACACCTTC. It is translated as CASSLPGTVVYGYTF.

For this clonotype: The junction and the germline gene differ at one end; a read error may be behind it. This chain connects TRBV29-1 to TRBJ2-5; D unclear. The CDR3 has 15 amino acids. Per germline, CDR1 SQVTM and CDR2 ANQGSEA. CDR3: CGVEAQRNRQETQYF. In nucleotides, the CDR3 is TGCGGCGTTGAAGCTCAGCGAAATAGGCAAGAGACCCAGTACTTC.

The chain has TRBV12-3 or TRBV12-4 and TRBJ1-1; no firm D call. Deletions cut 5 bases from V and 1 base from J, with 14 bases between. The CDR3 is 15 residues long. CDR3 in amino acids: CASSPGRVQNTEAFF. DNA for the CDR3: TGTGCCAGCAGTCCTGGACGGGTACAGAACACTGAAGCTTTCTTT.

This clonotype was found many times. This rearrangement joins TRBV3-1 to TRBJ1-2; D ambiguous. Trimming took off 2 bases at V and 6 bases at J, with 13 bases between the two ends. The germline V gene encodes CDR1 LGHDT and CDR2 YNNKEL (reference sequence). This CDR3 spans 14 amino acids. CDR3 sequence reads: CASSQRNLRDGYTF. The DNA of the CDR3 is TGTGCCAGCAGCCAACGCAACCTCCGGGATGGCTACACCTTC. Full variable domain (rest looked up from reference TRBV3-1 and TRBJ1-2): DTAVSQTPKYLVTQMGNDKSIKCEQNLGHDTMYWYKQDSKKFLKIMFSYNNKELIINETVPNRFSPKSPDKAHLNLHINSLELGDSAVYFCASSQRNLRDGYTFGSGTRLTVV.

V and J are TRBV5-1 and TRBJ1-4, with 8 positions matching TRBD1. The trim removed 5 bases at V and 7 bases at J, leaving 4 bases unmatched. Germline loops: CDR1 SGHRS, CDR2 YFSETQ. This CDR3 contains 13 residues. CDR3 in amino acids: CASRGGQGEKLFF. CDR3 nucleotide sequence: TGCGCCAGCAGGGGCGGACAGGGTGAAAAACTGTTTTTT.

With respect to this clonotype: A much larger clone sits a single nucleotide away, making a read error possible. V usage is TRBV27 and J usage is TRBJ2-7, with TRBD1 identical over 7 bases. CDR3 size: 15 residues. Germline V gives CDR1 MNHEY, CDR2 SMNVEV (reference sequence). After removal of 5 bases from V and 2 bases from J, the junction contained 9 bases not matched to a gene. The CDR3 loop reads CASSGGQPSAYEQYF. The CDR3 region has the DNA TGTGCCAGCAGTGGGGGACAGCCAAGCGCCTACGAGCAGTACTTC.

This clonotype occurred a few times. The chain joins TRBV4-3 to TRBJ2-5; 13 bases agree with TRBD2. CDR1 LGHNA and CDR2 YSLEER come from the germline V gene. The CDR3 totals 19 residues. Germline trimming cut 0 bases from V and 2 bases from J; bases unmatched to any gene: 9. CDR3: CASSQDRGTSGTSQETQYF. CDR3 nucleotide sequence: TGCGCCAGCAGCCAAGATCGGGGGACTAGCGGGACCTCACAAGAGACCCAGTACTTC.

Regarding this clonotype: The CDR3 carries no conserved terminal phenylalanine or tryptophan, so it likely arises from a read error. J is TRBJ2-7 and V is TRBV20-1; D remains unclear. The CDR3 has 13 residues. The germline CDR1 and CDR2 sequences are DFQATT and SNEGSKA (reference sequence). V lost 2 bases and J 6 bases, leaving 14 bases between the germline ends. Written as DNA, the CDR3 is TGCAGTGCTAGACAGCCGGCCGCGGTCGAGCAGTACTTA. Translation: CSARQPAAVEQYL.

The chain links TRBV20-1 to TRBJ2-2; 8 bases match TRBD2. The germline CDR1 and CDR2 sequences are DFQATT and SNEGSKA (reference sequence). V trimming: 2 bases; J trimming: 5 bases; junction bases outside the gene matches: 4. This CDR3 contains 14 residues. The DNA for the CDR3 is TGCAGTGCTAGACGGGTAGCGGGGACCGGGGAGCTGTTTTTT. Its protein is CSARRVAGTGELFF.

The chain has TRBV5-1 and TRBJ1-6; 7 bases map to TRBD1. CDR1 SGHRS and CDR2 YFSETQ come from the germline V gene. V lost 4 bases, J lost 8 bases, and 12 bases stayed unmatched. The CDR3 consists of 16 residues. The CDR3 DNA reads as TGCGCCAGCAGCAAGACACCGGGACAGAGGGATTCACCCCTCCACTTT. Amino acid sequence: CASSKTPGQRDSPLHF.

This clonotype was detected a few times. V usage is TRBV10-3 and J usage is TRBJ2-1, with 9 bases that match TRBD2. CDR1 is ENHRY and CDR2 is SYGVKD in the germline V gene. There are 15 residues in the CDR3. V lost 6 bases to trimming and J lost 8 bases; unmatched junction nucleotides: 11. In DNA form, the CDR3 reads TGTGCCATCAGAGATAGCGGGGGCACCGAGGATGAGCAGTTCTTC. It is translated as CAIRDSGGTEDEQFF.

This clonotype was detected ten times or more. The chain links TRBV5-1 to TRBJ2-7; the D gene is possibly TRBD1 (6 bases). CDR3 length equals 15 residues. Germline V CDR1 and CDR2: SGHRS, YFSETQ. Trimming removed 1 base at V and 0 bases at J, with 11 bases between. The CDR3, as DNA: TGCGCCAGCAGCTTGTCACAGGGTTTCTCCTACGAGCAGTACTTC. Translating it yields CASSLSQGFSYEQYF. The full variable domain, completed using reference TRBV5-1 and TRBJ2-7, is KAGVTQTPRYLIKTRGQQVTLSCSPISGHRSVSWYQQTPGQGLQFLFEYFSETQRNKGNFPGRFSGRQFSNSRSEMNVSTLELGDSALYLCASSLSQGFSYEQYFGPGTRLTVT.

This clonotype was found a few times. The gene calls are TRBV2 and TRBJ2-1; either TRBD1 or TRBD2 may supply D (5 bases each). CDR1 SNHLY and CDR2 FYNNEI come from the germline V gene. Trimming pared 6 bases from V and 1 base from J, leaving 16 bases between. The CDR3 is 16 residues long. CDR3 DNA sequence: TGTGCCAGCAGCGGAGGTACAGGAAGGTCCTACAATGAGCAGTTCTTC. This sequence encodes CASSGGTGRSYNEQFF.

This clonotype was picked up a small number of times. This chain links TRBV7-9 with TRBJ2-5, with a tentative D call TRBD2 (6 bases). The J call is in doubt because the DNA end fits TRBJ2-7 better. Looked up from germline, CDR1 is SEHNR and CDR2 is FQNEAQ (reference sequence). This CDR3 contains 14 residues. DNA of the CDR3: TGTGCCAGCAGCCCCCCCCCCAGGGAGGACGAGCAGTACTTC. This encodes CASSPPPREDEQYF.